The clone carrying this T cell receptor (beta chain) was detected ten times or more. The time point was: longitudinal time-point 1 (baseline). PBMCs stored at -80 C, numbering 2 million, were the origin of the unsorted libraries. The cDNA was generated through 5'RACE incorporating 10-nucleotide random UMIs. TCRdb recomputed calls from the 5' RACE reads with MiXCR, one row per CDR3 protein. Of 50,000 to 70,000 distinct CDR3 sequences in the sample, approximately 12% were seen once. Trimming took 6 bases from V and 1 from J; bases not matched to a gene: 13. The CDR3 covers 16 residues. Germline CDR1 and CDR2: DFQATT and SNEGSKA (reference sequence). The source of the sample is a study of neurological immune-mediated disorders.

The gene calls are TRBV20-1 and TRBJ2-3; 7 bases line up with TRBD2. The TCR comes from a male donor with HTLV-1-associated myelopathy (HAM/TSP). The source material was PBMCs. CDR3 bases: TGCAGTGCCCCCCCGAGAGGGACTATGGGCACAGATACGCAGTATTTT. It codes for CSAPPRGTMGTDTQYF.